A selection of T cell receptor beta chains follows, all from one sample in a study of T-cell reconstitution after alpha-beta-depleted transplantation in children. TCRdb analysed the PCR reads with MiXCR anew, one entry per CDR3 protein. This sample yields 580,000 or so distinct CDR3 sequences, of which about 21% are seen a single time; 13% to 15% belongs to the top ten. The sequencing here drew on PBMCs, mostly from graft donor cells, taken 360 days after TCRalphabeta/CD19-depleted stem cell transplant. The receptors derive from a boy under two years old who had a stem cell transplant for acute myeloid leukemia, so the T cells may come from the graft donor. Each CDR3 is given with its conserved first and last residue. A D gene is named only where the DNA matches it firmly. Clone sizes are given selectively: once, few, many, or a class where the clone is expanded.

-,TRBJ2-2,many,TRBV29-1,TGCAGCGCAACAGGGTTCGCGAACACCGGGGAGCTGTTTTTT,CSATGFANTGELFF
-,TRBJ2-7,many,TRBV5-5,TGTGCCAGCAGGGAAGGCTACGAGCAGTACTTC,CASREGYEQYF
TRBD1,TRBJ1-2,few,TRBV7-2,TGTGCCAGCAGCTTCGTCCTACAGGGGGCGGATGGCTACACCTTC,CASSFVLQGADGYTF
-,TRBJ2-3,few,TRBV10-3,TGTGCCATCAGTGTCCGGCGGGCGGCAGATACGCAGTATTTT,CAISVRRAADTQYF
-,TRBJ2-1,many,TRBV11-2,TGTGCCAGCAGCATCCCCAGGGGTTACAATGAGCAGTTCTTC,CASSIPRGYNEQFF
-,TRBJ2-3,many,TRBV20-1,TGCAGTGCTTTCCCCCGAAGGAGGTGGTCGACAGATACGCAGTATTTT,CSAFPRRRWSTDTQYF
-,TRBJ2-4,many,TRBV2,TGTGCCAGCCAGCCCAGGGCTTCCAAAAACATTCAGTACTTC,CASQPRASKNIQYF
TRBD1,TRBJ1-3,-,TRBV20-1,TGCAGTGGGACAGGGCCGAGCTCTGGAAACACCATATATTTT,CSGTGPSSGNTIYF
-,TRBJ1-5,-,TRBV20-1,TGCAGTGCTAGAAACGGGCCAAGATTTCAGCCCCAGCATTTT,CSARNGPRFQPQHF
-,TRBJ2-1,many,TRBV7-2,TGTGCCAGCAGCTTAGGGTGGGGGCGGTACAATGAGCAGTTCTTC,CASSLGWGRYNEQFF
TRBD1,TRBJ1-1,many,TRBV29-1,TGCAGCGTTGATGGGACAGAGATGAACACTGAAGCTTTCTTT,CSVDGTEMNTEAFF
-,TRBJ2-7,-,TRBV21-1,TGTGCCAGCAGCAATTCCGGGACACCTCATAATTCTTCCTACGAGCAGTACTTC,CASSNSGTPHNSSYEQYF
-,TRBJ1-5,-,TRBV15,TGTGCCACCAGCAGAGAGGACGGGGAAAGTTGGCCCCAGCATTTT,CATSREDGESWPQHF
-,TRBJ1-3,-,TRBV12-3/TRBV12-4,TGTGCCAGCAGTGGGTCCAGGGGCGGAAGCTCTGGAAACACCATATATTTT,CASSGSRGGSSGNTIYF
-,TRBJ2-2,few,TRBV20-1,TGCAGTGCTAGCAGCAGCAACACCGGGGAGCTGTTTTTT,CSASSSNTGELFF
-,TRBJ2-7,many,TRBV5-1,TGCGCCAGCAGCTTGTGGCAGGGCGAGGCCGAGCAGTACTTC,CASSLWQGEAEQYF
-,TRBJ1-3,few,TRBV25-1,TGTGCCAGCAGTGGGTGGCTCTTGAACACCATATATTTT,CASSGWLLNTIYF
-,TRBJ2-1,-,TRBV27,TGTGCCAGCGGGTCTGGGGGGGAGCAGTTCTTC,CASGSGGEQFF
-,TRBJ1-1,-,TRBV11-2,TGTGCCAGCAGCTTAGATCGGGTACAGGGTAACACTGAAGCTTTCTTT,CASSLDRVQGNTEAFF
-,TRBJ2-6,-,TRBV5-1,TGCGCCAGCAGCTACCGGGCCGGGGCCAACGTCCTGACTTTC,CASSYRAGANVLTF
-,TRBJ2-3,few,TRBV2,TGTGCCAGCAGTGAACGGGGTCCCACAGATACGCAGTATTTT,CASSERGPTDTQYF
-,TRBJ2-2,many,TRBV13,TGTGCCAGCAGCTTACGGGGGCTCAACACCGGGGAGCTGTTTTTT,CASSLRGLNTGELFF
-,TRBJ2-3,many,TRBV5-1,TGCGCCAGCAGCTTGGCCGAACGCTTTGGAGATACGCAGTATTTT,CASSLAERFGDTQYF
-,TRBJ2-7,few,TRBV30,TGTGCCTGGAGTGTACATGACCTCTACGAGCAGTACTTC,CAWSVHDLYEQYF
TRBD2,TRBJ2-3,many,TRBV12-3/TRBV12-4,TGTGCCAGCAGTCTTAGGGGCGGGGGGGCCTCAGATACGCAGTATTTT,CASSLRGGGASDTQYF
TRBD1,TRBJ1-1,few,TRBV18,TGTGCCAGCTCACCACTAGCGCAGGGGGCCTCGTACGCTGAAGCTTTCTTT,CASSPLAQGASYAEAFF
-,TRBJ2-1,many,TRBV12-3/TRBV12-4,TGTGCCAGCAGTTTTGGTCCCCCTTACAATGAGCAGTTCTTC,CASSFGPPYNEQFF
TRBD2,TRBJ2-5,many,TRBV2,TGTGCCAGCACTAGCGGCACGTCGGAAGAGACCCAGTACTTC,CASTSGTSEETQYF
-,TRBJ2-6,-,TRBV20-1,TGCAGTGCTAAGTCCTCAGCTACCGGGGCCAACGTCCTGACTTTC,CSAKSSATGANVLTF
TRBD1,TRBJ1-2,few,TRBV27,TGTGCCAGCAGCCGAAGTCCCGGGACAGGGGCGAGGGGCTACACCTTC,CASSRSPGTGARGYTF
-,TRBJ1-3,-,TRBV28,TGTGCCAGCAGTTTCACAGGTCCAGGAAACACCATATATTTT,CASSFTGPGNTIYF
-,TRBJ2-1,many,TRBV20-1,TGCAGTGCCGCCTACCCTGGGCCGTGGGATGAGCAGTTCTTC,CSAAYPGPWDEQFF
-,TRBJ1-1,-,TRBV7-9,TGTGCCAGCACCACCATGGGCAGTAACACTGAAGCTTTCTTT,CASTTMGSNTEAFF
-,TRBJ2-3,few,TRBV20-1,TGCAGTGCTAGGGTGGGGCCCTTATCTCTTAGCACAGATACGCAGTATTTT,CSARVGPLSLSTDTQYF
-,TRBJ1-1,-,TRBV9,TGTGCCAGCAGCGTAGCTGAGGGGGGCCCTGAAGCTTTCTTT,CASSVAEGGPEAFF
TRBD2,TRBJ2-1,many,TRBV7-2,TGTGCCAGCAGCTTCCAAGCGGGGGGGTACAATGAGCAGTTCTTC,CASSFQAGGYNEQFF